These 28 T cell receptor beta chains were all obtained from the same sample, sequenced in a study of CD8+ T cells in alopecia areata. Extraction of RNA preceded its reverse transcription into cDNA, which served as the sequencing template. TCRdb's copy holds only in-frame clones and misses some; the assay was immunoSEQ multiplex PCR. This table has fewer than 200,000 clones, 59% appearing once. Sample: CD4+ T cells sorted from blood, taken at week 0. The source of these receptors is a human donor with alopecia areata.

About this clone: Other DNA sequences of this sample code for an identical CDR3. As DNA, the CDR3 is TGCAGTGCTAGCCAAGAGACCCAGTACTTC. It yields the protein CSASQETQYF. This chain links TRBV20-1 with TRBJ2-5; no clear D gene. The CDR3 loop spans 10 amino acids. Trimming took 3 bases from V and 1 from J, leaving 0 bases between them. Germline assignment: CDR1 DFQATT and CDR2 SNEGSKA (reference sequence).

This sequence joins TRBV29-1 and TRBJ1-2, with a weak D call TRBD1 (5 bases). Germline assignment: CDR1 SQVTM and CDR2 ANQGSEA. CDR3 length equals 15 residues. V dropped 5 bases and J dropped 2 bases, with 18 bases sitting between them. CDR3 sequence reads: CSVRPGQGDNYGYTF. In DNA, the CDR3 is TGCAGCGTTCGCCCCGGCCAGGGAGACAACTATGGCTACACCTTC.

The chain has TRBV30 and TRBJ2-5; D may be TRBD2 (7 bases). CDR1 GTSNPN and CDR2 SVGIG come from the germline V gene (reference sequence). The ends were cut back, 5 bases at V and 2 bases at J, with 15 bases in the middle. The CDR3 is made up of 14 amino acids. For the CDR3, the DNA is TGTGCCTGGTTCCGAGGGGGGGTTCAAGAGACCCAGTACTTC. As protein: CAWFRGGVQETQYF.

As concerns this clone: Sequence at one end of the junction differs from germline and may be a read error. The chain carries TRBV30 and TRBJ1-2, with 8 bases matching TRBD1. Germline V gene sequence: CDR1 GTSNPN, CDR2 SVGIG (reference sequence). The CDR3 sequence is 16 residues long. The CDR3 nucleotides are TGTGCCCGGAGCCCAGACAACCAGGGGGCAGGCTATGGCTACACCTTC. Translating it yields CARSPDNQGAGYGYTF.

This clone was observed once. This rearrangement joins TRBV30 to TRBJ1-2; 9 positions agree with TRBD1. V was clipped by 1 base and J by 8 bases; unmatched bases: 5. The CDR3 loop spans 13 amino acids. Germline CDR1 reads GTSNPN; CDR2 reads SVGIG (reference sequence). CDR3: CAWSAQGAGGYTF. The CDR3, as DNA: TGTGCCTGGAGTGCACAGGGGGCAGGGGGCTACACCTTC.

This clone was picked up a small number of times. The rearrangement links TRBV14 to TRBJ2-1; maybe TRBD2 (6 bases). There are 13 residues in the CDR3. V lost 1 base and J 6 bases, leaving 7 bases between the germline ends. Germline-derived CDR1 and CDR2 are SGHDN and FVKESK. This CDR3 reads CASSQGGGNEQFF. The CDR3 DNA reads TGTGCCAGCAGCCAAGGGGGAGGCAATGAGCAGTTCTTC.

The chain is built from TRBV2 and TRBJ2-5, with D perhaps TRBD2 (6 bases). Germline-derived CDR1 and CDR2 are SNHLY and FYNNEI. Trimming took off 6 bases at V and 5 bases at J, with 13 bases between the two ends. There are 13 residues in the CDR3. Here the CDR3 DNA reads TGTGCCAGCAGACTCCCGGCGGGGGAGACCCAGTACTTC. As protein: CASRLPAGETQYF. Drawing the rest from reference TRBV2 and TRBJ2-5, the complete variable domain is EPEVTQTPSHQVTQMGQEVILRCVPISNHLYFYWYRQILGQKVEFLVSFYNNEISEKSEIFDDQFSVERPDGSNFTLKIRSTKLEDSAMYFCASRLPAGETQYFGPGTRLLVL.

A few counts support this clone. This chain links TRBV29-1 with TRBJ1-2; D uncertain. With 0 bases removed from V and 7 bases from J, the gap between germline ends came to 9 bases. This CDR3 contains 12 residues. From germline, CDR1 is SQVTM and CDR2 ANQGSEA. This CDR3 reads CSVEDTRVGYTF. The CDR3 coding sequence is TGCAGCGTTGAAGATACAAGGGTTGGCTACACCTTC.

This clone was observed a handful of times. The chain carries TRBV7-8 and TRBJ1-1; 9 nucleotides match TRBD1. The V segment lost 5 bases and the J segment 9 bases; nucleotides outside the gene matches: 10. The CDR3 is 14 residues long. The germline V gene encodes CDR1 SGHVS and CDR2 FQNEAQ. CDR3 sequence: CASSQPPGQGKAFF. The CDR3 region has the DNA TGTGCCAGCAGCCAACCGCCGGGACAGGGAAAAGCTTTCTTT.

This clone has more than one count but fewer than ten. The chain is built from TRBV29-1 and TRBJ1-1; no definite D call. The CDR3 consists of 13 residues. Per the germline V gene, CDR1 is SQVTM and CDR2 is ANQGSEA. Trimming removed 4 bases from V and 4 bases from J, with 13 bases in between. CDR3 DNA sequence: TGCAGCGTTGTGAGGCAGGCGGGCACTGAAGCTTTCTTT. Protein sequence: CSVVRQAGTEAFF.

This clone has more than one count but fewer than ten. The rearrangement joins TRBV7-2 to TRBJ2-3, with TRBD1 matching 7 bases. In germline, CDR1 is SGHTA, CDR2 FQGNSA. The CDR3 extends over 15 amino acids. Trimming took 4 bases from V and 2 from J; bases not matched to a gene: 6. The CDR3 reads CASSSSGTVTDTQYF. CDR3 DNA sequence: TGTGCCAGCAGCTCTTCCGGGACAGTCACAGATACGCAGTATTTT.

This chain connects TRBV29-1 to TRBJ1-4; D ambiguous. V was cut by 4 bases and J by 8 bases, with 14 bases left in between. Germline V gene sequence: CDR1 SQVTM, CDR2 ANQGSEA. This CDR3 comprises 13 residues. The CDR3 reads CSVAASRAEKLFF. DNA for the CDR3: TGCAGCGTTGCTGCGTCAAGGGCCGAAAAACTGTTTTTT.

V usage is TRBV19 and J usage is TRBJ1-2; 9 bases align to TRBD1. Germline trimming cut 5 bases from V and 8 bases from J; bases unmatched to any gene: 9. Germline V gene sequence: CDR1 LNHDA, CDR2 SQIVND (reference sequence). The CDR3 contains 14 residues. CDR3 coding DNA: TGTGCCAGTAGTCTCCAGACAGGGGGTGTGGGCTACACCTTC. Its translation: CASSLQTGGVGYTF.

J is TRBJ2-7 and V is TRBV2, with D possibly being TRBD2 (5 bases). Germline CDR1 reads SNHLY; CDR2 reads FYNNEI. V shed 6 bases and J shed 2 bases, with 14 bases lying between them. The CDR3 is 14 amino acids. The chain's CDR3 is CASRTLVPPYEQYF. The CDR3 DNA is TGTGCCAGCAGAACACTAGTTCCCCCCTACGAGCAGTACTTC.

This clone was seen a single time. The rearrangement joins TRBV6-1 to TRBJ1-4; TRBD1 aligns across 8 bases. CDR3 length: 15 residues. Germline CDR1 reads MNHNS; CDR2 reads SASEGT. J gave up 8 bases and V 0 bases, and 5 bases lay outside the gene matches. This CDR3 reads CASSEAQGAGEKLFF. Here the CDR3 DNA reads TGTGCCAGCAGTGAAGCTCAGGGGGCGGGAGAAAAACTGTTTTTT.

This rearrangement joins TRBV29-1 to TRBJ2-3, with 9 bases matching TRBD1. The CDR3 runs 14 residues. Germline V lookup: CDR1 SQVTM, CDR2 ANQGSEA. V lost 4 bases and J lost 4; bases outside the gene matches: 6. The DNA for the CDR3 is TGCAGCGTTGTTATGGGACAGGGCGCAGATACGCAGTATTTT. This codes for CSVVMGQGADTQYF.

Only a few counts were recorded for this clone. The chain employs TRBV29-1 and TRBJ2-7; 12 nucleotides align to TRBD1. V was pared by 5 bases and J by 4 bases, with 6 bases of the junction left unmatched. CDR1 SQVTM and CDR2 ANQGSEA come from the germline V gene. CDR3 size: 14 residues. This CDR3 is CSVIQGQGAYEQYF. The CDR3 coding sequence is TGCAGCGTTATTCAGGGACAGGGGGCATACGAGCAGTACTTC.

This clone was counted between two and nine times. In nucleotides, the CDR3 is TGTGCTAGTGGTTTGCCCCCGAGCAGGACTGGAAACACCATATATTTT. This codes for CASGLPPSRTGNTIYF. The V and J genes are TRBV12-5 and TRBJ1-3; D unresolved. V was cut by 2 bases and J by 2 bases, with 13 bases left in between. CDR3 size: 16 residues. Germline-derived CDR1 and CDR2 are LGHNT and FRNRAP.

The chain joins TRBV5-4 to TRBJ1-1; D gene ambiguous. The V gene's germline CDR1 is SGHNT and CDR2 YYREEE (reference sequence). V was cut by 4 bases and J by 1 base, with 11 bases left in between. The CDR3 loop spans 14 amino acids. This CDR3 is CASSQELSNTEAFF. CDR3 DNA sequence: TGTGCCAGCAGCCAGGAACTCTCGAACACTGAAGCTTTCTTT. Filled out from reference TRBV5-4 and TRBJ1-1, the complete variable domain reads ETGVTQSPTHLIKTRGQQVTLRCSSQSGHNTVSWYQQALGQGPQFIFQYYREEENGRGNFPPRFSGLQFPNYSSELNVNALELDDSALYLCASSQELSNTEAFFGQGTRLTVV.

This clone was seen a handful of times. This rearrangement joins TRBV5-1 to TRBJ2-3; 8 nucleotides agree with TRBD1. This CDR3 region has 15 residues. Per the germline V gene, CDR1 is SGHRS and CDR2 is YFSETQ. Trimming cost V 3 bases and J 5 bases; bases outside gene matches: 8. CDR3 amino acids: CASSSTGVNGDTQYF. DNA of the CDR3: TGCGCCAGCAGCTCGACAGGGGTAAATGGAGATACGCAGTATTTT.

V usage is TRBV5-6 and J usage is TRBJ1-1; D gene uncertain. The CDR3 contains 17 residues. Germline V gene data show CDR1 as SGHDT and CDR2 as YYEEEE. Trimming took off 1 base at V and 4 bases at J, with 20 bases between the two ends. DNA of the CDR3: TGTGCCAGCAGCTTGCATCCTTCTTCGGGCAGGACCACTGAAGCTTTCTTT. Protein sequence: CASSLHPSSGRTTEAFF. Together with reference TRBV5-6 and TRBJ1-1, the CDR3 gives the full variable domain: DAGVTQSPTHLIKTRGQQVTLRCSPKSGHDTVSWYQQALGQGPQFIFQYYEEEERQRGNFPDRFSGHQFPNYSSELNVNALLLGDSALYLCASSLHPSSGRTTEAFFGQGTRLTVV.

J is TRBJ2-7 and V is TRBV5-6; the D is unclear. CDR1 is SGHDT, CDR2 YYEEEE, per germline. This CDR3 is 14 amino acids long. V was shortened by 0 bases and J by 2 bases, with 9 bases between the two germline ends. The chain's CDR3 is CASSLGGIAYEQYF. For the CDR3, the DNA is TGTGCCAGCAGCTTGGGGGGTATCGCCTACGAGCAGTACTTC.

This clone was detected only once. The DNA of the CDR3 is TGTGCCTGGGTCCAATTGGGACAACCGGGTGATGGCTACACCTTC. Translating gives CAWVQLGQPGDGYTF. The V and J genes are TRBV30 and TRBJ1-2, with TRBD1 as a possible D gene (6 bases). Trimming left V 5 bases short and J 6 bases short, with 22 bases between. This CDR3 contains 15 residues. Germline CDR1 and CDR2: GTSNPN and SVGIG (reference sequence).

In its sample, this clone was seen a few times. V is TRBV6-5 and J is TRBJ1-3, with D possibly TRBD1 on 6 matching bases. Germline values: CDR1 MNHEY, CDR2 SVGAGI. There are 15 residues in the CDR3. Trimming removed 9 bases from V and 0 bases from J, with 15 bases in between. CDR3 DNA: TGTGCCAGTAGAAGACAGGCATCCTCTGGAAACACCATATATTTT. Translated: CASRRQASSGNTIYF.

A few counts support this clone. This chain's CDR3 is CAWSAPTGRRQPQHF. The CDR3 nucleotides are TGTGCCTGGAGTGCCCCGACAGGGCGCCGGCAGCCCCAGCATTTT. The chain is built from TRBV30 and TRBJ1-5; TRBD1 matches 7 bases. V shed 1 base, J shed 7 bases, and the junction held 10 bases outside the gene matches. This CDR3 contains 15 residues. Germline V CDR1 and CDR2: GTSNPN, SVGIG (reference sequence).

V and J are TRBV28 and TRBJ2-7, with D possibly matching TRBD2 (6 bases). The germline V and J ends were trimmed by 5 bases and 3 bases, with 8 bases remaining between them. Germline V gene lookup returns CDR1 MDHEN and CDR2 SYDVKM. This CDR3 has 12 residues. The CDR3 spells CASSPGLYEQYF. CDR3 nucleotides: TGTGCCAGCAGTCCGGGACTCTACGAGCAGTACTTC.

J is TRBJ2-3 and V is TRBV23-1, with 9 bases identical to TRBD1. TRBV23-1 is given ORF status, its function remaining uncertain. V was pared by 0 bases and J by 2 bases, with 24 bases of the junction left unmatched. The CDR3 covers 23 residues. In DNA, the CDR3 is TGCGCCAGCAGTCAATCCGGAGCACGAAAAGGGAAGTGGGACAGGGTACCCACAGATACGCAGTATTTT. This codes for CASSQSGARKGKWDRVPTDTQYF.

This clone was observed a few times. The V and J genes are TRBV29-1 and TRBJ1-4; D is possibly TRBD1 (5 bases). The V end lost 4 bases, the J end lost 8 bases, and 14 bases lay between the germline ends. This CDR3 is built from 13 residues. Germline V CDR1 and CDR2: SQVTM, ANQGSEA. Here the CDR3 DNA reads TGCAGCGTTGGAGGGGTCCGCGGGGAAAAACTGTTTTTT. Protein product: CSVGGVRGEKLFF.